These T cell receptor beta chains were read from a single sample in a study of T cell clones after liver transplantation. The data were produced by immunoSEQ multiplex PCR, yet TCRdb's version contains in-frame clones alone and is incomplete. The table includes 20,000 to 25,000 clones, approximately 93% detected once. This specimen was CD8+ T cells from blood, taken roughly 25 months after liver transplant. These receptors were obtained from a human patient who received a liver transplant. Some T cells may arise from the graft donor. The CDR3 runs from the conserved cysteine through the conserved F or W. The D gene is left open where the match is weak. Clone size appears in some rows only: once, few, many, or a class for an expanded clone.

clone_size	v_call	j_call	d_call	cdr3_aa	cdr3_nt
.	TRBV16	TRBJ1-2	TRBD1	CASSQSYVGTDNYGYTF	TGTGCCAGCAGCCAATCGTACGTTGGGACAGACAACTATGGCTACACCTTC
.	TRBV30	TRBJ1-5	.	CAWSVGGYSQPQHF	TGTGCCTGGAGTGTGGGGGGCTACAGTCAGCCCCAGCATTTT
.	TRBV28	TRBJ2-3	TRBD2	CASSSPTGLAVLDTQYF	TGTGCCAGCAGTTCGCCGACGGGACTAGCGGTACTGGATACGCAGTATTTT
.	TRBV29-1	TRBJ1-2	.	CSVERQARDYTF	TGCAGCGTTGAAAGACAGGCGAGGGACTACACCTTC
.	TRBV12-5	TRBJ2-3	TRBD2	CASEDSGSTDTQYF	TGTGCTAGTGAAGATAGCGGGAGCACAGATACGCAGTATTTT
.	TRBV7-8	TRBJ1-1	.	CASSLDEPEAFF	TGTGCCAGCAGCTTGGACGAGCCTGAAGCTTTCTTT
.	TRBV5-6	TRBJ2-2	.	CASSGGRDGTGELFF	TGTGCCAGCAGCGGCGGACGCGACGGGACCGGGGAGCTGTTTTTT
.	TRBV6-5	TRBJ1-2	TRBD1	CASSQTGGGGYTF	TGTGCCAGCAGCCAGACAGGGGGAGGAGGCTACACCTTC
few	TRBV7-8	TRBJ2-5	.	CASSPDRWETQYF	TGTGCCAGCAGCCCGGACAGATGGGAGACCCAGTACTTC
.	TRBV11-3	TRBJ2-7	TRBD1	CASSPGTGVAYEQYF	TGTGCCAGCAGCCCCGGGACAGGGGTCGCCTACGAGCAGTACTTC
.	TRBV6-1	TRBJ2-2	.	CASRWGGELFF	TGTGCCAGCAGATGGGGGGGGGAGCTGTTTTTT
.	TRBV29-1	TRBJ1-2	TRBD1	CSVVDRDYGYTF	TGCAGCGTGGTTGACAGGGACTATGGCTACACCTTC
.	TRBV21-1	TRBJ2-7	.	CASSKGAGSFYEQYF	TGTGCCAGCAGCAAGGGGGCAGGGAGTTTCTACGAGCAGTACTTC
.	TRBV23-1	TRBJ1-5	.	CASRGKKRSNQPQHF	TGCGCCAGCAGAGGTAAGAAGAGGAGCAATCAGCCCCAGCATTTT
.	TRBV5-6	TRBJ1-1	.	CASSLVHEAFF	TGTGCCAGCAGCTTGGTACATGAAGCTTTCTTT
.	TRBV6-1	TRBJ2-5	.	CASSRPQGLQETQYF	TGTGCCAGCAGTCGACCTCAGGGGCTACAAGAGACCCAGTACTTC
.	TRBV11-2	TRBJ1-5	.	CASSHSTDSNQPQHF	TGTGCCAGCAGCCACTCGACAGATAGCAATCAGCCCCAGCATTTT